This TCR beta chain came from a study of T cell responses to AZD1222 COVID-19 vaccine. Study-level information: Pooling of second doses given at about 4 or about 12 weeks was done. Study-level results: Regions left unmutated in variants are reportedly the target of nearly half of spike-specific TCRs.

Here immunoSEQ multiplex PCR was the method, and the copy in TCRdb shows in-frame clones only, minus some. The sample contains over 75,000 clones, around nine tenths of which appear only once. A remark on this clone: Its antigen is not identified.

Germline lookup yields CDR1 MGHRA and CDR2 YSYEKL. The CDR3 spans 13 residues. Trimming left V 3 bases short and J 1 base short, with 7 bases between. Material: peripheral blood, obtained on day 0 of AZD1222 vaccination. The rearrangement joins TRBV4-1 to TRBJ2-7; a weak D match, TRBD1 (6 bases). This clonotype was obtained from an adult in good health. This CDR3 reads CASSHGQSYEQYF. Written as DNA, the CDR3 is TGCGCCAGCAGCCACGGACAGTCCTACGAGCAGTACTTC.